The table lists the clone carrying this T cell receptor beta chain with a few counts. Antigen unknown. One entry per CDR3 protein, called by TCRdb with MiXCR from the RACE reads. The sample contains 180,000 or so distinct CDR3 sequences, more than 12% of which appear only once. The length of the CDR3 is 15 residues. Germline V gene sequence: CDR1 SGHNT, CDR2 YYREEE (reference sequence). The germline V and J ends were trimmed by 0 bases and 8 bases, with 12 bases remaining between them. This specimen belongs to a study of human T cells and chemical hapten exposure. Regarding the study as a whole: Donors in the study had alopecia, meaning their immune response may differ from healthy people's. Expanded TCRs made up significantly more big CDR3 similarity clusters than controls did.

The time point denotes: patch test 1, 2 weeks after DPC sensitization. The treatment: therapeutic diphenylcyclopropenone sensitization with weekly scalp DPC. Only after blood had been drawn was each patch test applied. Alopecia patients, 18 to 70 years old and DPC-suitable, served as donors. This chain joins TRBV5-4 and TRBJ1-6; D gene ambiguous. This sequence was found in a woman younger than 45 with alopecia areata. Some clones in this sample may be carry-over from other donors' samples. Sequenced material: whole blood, taken in connection with sensitization to the hapten diphenylcyclopropenone (DPC). The CDR3 DNA reads as TGTGCCAGCAGCTTGGGACCCCGGAGGGATTCACCCCTCCACTTT. Amino acids: CASSLGPRRDSPLHF.